This T cell receptor (beta chain) was documented in a study of a mutant IDH1 vaccine in newly diagnosed glioma (dated by TCRdb to the early 2020s). Describing the broader study: Vaccination started 4-6 weeks after radiotherapy alone, or was given together with temozolomide cycles in the groups whose treatment included chemotherapy. For exploratory analyses, longitudinal TCRB deep sequencing was carried out in 25 treated patients wherever samples were available. Before enrollment, most patients had been given radiochemotherapy with temozolomide as standard therapy, while the rest had received either radiotherapy alone or temozolomide alone. Peripheral blood was drawn at six visits: V03 (baseline), V05, V07, V10, V12 and V13. Of the roughly 32 treated patients, approximately 62% were male and 37.5% were female, and a mean age of roughly 40 years was recorded. Visit V12 was the week-35 safety follow-up and visit V13 was the week-47 end of study. Overall study results and their limits: PBMC samples for TCRB deep sequencing were selected based on availability. Pseudoprogression seemed to be unrelated to changes in the top peripheral T cell clonotypes found by TCRB sequencing. It was noted by the authors that analyses of patient blood samples could not be reproduced owing to sample limitations. Immune responses induced by the vaccine were seen in around 94% of patients across multiple MHC alleles.

The CDR3 contains 13 residues, cysteine and phenylalanine counted. Only the CDR3 part of the read is kept: 39 bases, read in frame from the first base. The germline V gene (reference sequence) specifies SGHNT as CDR1 and YYREEE as CDR2. The junction shows trimming of 4 bases on V and 5 bases on J, plus 11 bases between the germline ends. About this clone itself: Its antigen is unknown. Base qualities are not recorded, but no much larger clone differs from it by a single base.

The library relied on the immunoSEQ multiplex PCR assay. Rearranged TCR beta chain sequences were amplified with the hsTCRB Kit following the manufacturer's protocol. Sequencing of TCRB libraries was carried out on an Illumina MiSeq. The paper's data handling went like this. The kit vendor's proprietary platform handled demultiplexing, trimming and gene mapping. TCRdb provides this immuneACCESS table in a form limited to in-frame rearrangements. Some clones are lacking; in checked studies, under half of them reflect an unresolved V gene, and why the rest are absent is not known. V, J and clone size reflect that table, while D and trimming were determined from the DNA. The sample includes 65,000 to 85,000 clones, with about 87% observed a single time. The ten top clones hold roughly 2% of the sample. The time point label on this specimen signifies: week 35, safety follow-up. Each vaccine dose was 300 ug of a 20-mer mutant IDH1 peptide in Montanide, given subcutaneously with topical imiquimod. Patients were given eight vaccinations, in weeks 1, 3, 5, 7, 11, 15, 19 and 23, which matched visits V03 through V10. Donors had newly diagnosed WHO grade 3 or 4 IDH1-mutant astrocytomas with loss of nuclear ATRX. The samples were drawn from NOA16, a multicentre, single-arm, open-label phase I trial in Germany that tested a mutant IDH1 peptide vaccine in humans for the first time. Genomic DNA for TCRB sequencing was isolated from EDTA blood with the DNeasy Blood and Tissue Kit.

This material consisted of PBMCs, taken from a glioma patient whose treatment included an IDH1 peptide vaccine. The chain couples TRBV5-4 to TRBJ2-3; the D gene is not confidently resolved. The source is a man aged 25 to 40 with glioma. The CDR3 region has the sequence CASSLRPGDTQYF. The DNA reads TGTGCCAGCAGCCTACGGCCCGGAGATACGCAGTATTTT. This CDR3, with the reference TRBV5-4 and TRBJ2-3 proteins standing in past its ends, gives the full variable domain ETGVTQSPTHLIKTRGQQVTLRCSSQSGHNTVSWYQQALGQGPQFIFQYYREEENGRGNFPPRFSGLQFPNYSSELNVNALELDDSALYLCASSLRPGDTQYFGPGTRLTVL.